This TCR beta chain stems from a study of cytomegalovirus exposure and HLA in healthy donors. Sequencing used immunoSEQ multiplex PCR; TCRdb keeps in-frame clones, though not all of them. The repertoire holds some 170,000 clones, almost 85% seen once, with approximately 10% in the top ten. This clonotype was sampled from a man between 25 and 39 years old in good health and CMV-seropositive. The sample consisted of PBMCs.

The CDR3 reads CASSFPGTGVTGELFF. CDR3 bases: TGTGCCAGCAGCTTCCCTGGGACAGGGGTCACCGGGGAGCTGTTTTTT. The chain uses TRBV7-8 and TRBJ2-2; 10 positions match TRBD1. This CDR3 is 16 amino acids long. CDR1 and CDR2 from the germline V gene are SGHVS and FQNEAQ. Losses at the gene ends were 3 bases for V and 4 bases for J; bases not matched to a gene: 5.